This T cell receptor beta chain was found in a study of CXCR3-negative and CXCR3-positive naive CD8 T cells. Whole-study results and caveats: The study found more hydrophobic TRB CDR3s in CXCR3-positive naive cells than in CXCR3-negative naive cells.

Each TRB cDNA library was prepared by 5' RACE (with UMI labels). For each CDR3 protein, TCRdb gives one entry from its re-call of the 5' RACE reads, without DNA. The sample has under 150,000 distinct CDR3 sequences, and its top ten clones hold over 0.25%. CDR1 and CDR2 from the germline V gene are SEHNR and FQNEAQ (reference sequence). The CDR3 is made up of 15 amino acids. Regarding this clonotype: As yet, its antigen is unknown.

V is TRBV7-9 and J is TRBJ2-1. The sequence derives from a human donor in good health. Some clones in this sample may be carry-over from other donors' samples. Sequenced: naive CXCR3+ CD8+ T cells from blood. The subset was: CD45RO-CCR7+CD27+CD95- naive CD8+ T cells expressing CXCR3 (TNR3+). CDR3 in amino acids: CAEQTSGSPYNEQFF. The full variable domain, its missing parts supplied by reference TRBV7-9 and TRBJ2-1, is DTGVSQNPRHKITKRGQNVTFRCDPISEHNRLYWYRQTLGQGPEFLTYFQNEAQLEKSRLLSDRFSAERPKGSFSTLEIQRTEQGDSAMYLCAEQTSGSPYNEQFFGPGTRLTVL.